This T cell receptor (beta chain) was profiled in a study of CD8+CD57+ T cells in acquired aplastic anemia. Study-level information: Across the sorted CD4+ and CD8+ cells, DNA amounts averaged around 3.2 ug. Study-level results: Common to patients and controls were twenty-nine CD8+ CDR3 sequences. CD8+ Simpson's diversity in patients was not significantly different from that in controls.

Notes on this clonotype: Its antigen is currently unknown.

Germline lookup yields CDR1 SGHAT and CDR2 FQDESV (reference sequence). V lost 5 bases, J lost 6 bases, and 29 bases lay in between. The CDR3 loop spans 18 amino acids. Investigators profiled TCR beta VDJ and CDR3 from genomic DNA template. Each CDR3 protein is one row after TCRdb ran MiXCR on the reads. The sample records under 200,000 distinct CDR3 sequences, 47% being singletons. Patients chosen for sequencing had CD8+CD57+ cells that had expanded, as shown by flow cytometry. The diagnosis in all patients was severe acquired aplastic anemia. The TCR originated in a human donor with aplastic anemia. Sequencing was carried out using sorted CD4+, CD8+, or CD8+CD57+ T cells (not recorded which) from PBMCs. The chain carries TRBV11-1 and TRBJ2-7, with D possibly being TRBD1 (9 bases). The CDR3 DNA reads TGTGCCAGCAGCCCGTCGCGCGGGACAGGGTTCGCGGGAGGCGAGCAGTACTTC. This sequence encodes CASSPSRGTGFAGGEQYF. The full variable domain, in which reference TRBV11-1 and TRBJ2-7 provide the parts outside the CDR3, is EAEVAQSPRYKITEKSQAVAFWCDPISGHATLYWYRQILGQGPELLVQFQDESVVDDSQLPKDRFSAERLKGVDSTLKIQPAELGDSAMYLCASSPSRGTGFAGGEQYFGPGTRLTVT.